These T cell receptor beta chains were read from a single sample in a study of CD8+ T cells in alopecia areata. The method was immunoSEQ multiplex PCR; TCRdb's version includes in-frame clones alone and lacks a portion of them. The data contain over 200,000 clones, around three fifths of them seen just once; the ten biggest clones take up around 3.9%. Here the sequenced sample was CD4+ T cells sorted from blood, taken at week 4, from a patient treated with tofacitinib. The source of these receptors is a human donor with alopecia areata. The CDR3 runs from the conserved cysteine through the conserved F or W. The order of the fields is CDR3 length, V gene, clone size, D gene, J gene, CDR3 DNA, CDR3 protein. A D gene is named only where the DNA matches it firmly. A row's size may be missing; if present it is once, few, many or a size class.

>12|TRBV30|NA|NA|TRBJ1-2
TGTGCCTGGAGTATGGGGGGCTGGGGCTACACCTTC
CAWSMGGWGYTF
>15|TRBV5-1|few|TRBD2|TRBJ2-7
TGCGCCAGCAGCATAACCGGGACTAGCGGGGACGAGCAGTACTTC
CASSITGTSGDEQYF
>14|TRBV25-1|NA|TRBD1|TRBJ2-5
TGTGCCAGCCGCCGACAGGGGCCTCAAGAGACCCAGTACTTC
CASRRQGPQETQYF
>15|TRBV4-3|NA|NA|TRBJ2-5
TGCGCCAGCAGCCAAACAGGCGGGGTCCAAGAGGCCCAGTACTTC
CASSQTGGVQEAQYF
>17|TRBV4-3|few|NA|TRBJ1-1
TGCGCCAGCAGCCAAGATTTATACGGAATCGCCCACACTGAAGCTTTCTTT
CASSQDLYGIAHTEAFF
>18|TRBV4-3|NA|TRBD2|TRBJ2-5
TGCGCCAGCAGCCCTAGGAGCGGGGGGCCGGCAGGCTCAGAGACCCAGTACTTC
CASSPRSGGPAGSETQYF
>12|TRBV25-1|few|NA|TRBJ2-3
TGTGCCAGCAGTGGAAGTACAGATACGCAGTATTTT
CASSGSTDTQYF
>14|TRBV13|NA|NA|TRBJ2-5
TGTGCCAGCAGCTTAGGGTCGGACCGGAAGACCCAGTACTTC
CASSLGSDRKTQYF
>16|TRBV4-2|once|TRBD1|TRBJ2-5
TGTGCCAGCAGCCAAGCGGACAGGGTGGTCCAAGAGACCCAGTACTTC
CASSQADRVVQETQYF
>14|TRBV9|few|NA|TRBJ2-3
TGTGCCAGCGGTGCACACAAATACACAGATACGCAGTATTTT
CASGAHKYTDTQYF
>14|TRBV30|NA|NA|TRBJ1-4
TGTGCCTGGAGTTTACAGGGTCGAAAGGAAAAACTGTTTTTT
CAWSLQGRKEKLFF
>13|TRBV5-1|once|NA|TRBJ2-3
TGCGCCAGCAATGAGGATAGCACAGATACGCAGTATTTT
CASNEDSTDTQYF
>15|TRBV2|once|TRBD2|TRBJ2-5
TGTGCCAGCAGTGAAGGTGGCGGGGGACTCCAGACCCAGTACTTC
CASSEGGGGLQTQYF
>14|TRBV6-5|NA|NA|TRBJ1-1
TGTGCCAGCATCAAAGGGGGGAGAGGAACTGAAGCTTTCTTT
CASIKGGRGTEAFF
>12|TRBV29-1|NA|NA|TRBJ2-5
TGCAGCGTTGAGGCCCTACAAGAGACCCAGTACTTC
CSVEALQETQYF
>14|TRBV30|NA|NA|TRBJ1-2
TGTGCCTGGAGGCCGGGGGGCCTTACCTATGGCTACACCTTC
CAWRPGGLTYGYTF
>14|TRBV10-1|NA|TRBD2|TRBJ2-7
TGCGCCAGCAGTGAGGGAGCGGGGCTGTACGAGCAGTACTTC
CASSEGAGLYEQYF
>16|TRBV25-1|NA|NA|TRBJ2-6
TGTGCCAGCAGTGAAGGCAGCCACTCTGGGGCCAACGTCCTGACTTTC
CASSEGSHSGANVLTF
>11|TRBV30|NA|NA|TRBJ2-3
TGTGCCTGGGGAATACAAGATACGCAGTATTTT
CAWGIQDTQYF
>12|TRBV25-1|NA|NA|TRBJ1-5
TGTGCCAGCAGGGATGGCAATCAGCCCCAGCATTTT
CASRDGNQPQHF
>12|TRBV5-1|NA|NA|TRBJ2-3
TGCGCCAGCACCCCCGATACAGATACGCAGTATTTT
CASTPDTDTQYF
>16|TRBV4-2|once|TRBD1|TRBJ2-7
TGTGCCAGCAGCCAAGATCTCCCACAGGGGATCTACGAGCAGTACTTC
CASSQDLPQGIYEQYF
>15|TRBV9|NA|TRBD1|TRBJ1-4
TGTGCCAGCAGCTCAGCTGACAGGGGTAATGAAAAACTGTTTTTT
CASSSADRGNEKLFF
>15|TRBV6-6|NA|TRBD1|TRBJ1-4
TGTGCCAGCACCAATGGGGACAGCGGTAATGAAAAACTGTTTTTT
CASTNGDSGNEKLFF
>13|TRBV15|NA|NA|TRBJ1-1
TGTGCCACCAGCAGAGAGTGGAACACTGAAGCTTTCTTT
CATSREWNTEAFF
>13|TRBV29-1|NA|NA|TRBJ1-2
TGCAGCGTTGACCTGCTTCGGAGGGCGTACTACACCTTC
CSVDLLRRAYYTF
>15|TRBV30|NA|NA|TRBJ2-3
TGTGCCTGGAGCCGAGGGGGGACCAGCACAGATACGCAGTATTTT
CAWSRGGTSTDTQYF
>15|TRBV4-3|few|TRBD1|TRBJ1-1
TGCGCCAGCAGCCAAAGGACAGGGGGGAACACTGAAGCTTTCTTT
CASSQRTGGNTEAFF
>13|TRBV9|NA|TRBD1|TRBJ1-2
TGTGCCAGCAGCCCCGCTACAGGGGTTGGCTACACCTTC
CASSPATGVGYTF
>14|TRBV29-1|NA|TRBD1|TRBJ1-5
TGCAGCGTTGCAGGACAGGGAGGGGATCAGCCCCAGCATTTT
CSVAGQGGDQPQHF
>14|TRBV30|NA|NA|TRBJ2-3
TGTGCCTGGAGCGGAGGGGGGAACACAGATACGCAGTATTTT
CAWSGGGNTDTQYF
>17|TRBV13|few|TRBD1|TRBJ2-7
TGTGCCAGCAGCTTAACCCTAGGACAGGGGGCTTCGTACGAGCAGTACTTC
CASSLTLGQGASYEQYF
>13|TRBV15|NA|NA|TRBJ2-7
TGTGCCACCAGCAGAGATTACGGCTACGAGCAGTACTTC
CATSRDYGYEQYF
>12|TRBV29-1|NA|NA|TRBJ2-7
TGCAGCGTTGAAGATGGGACAAGGGAGCAGTACTTC
CSVEDGTREQYF
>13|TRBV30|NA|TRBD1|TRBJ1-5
TGTGCCTGTTCCGGGACAGGGGCTCAGCCCCAGCATTTT
CACSGTGAQPQHF
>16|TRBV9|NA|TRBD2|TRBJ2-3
TGTGCCAGCAGCTATGGACTAGCGGGGGCCACAGATACGCAGTATTTT
CASSYGLAGATDTQYF
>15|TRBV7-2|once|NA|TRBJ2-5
TGTGCCAGCAGCCTTGGGGGGAGTGGTGGAGAGACCCAGTACTTC
CASSLGGSGGETQYF
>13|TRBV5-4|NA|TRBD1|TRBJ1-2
TGTGCCAGCAGCCTCGACAGGGGGTATGGCTACACCTTC
CASSLDRGYGYTF
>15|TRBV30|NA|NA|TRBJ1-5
TGTGCCTGGAGTGTAACGGGGACACCCAATCAGCCCCAGCATTTT
CAWSVTGTPNQPQHF
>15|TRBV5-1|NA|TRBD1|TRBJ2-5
TGCGCCAGCAGCGTTACCCCGACAGGGGAAGAGACCCAGTACTTC
CASSVTPTGEETQYF
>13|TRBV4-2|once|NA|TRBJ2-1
TGTGCCAGCAGCCAAGATTCAGGACAGCTCCAGTTCTTC
CASSQDSGQLQFF
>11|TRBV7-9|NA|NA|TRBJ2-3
TGTGCCAGCAGCACGGGGGATACGCAGTATTTT
CASSTGDTQYF
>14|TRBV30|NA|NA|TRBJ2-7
TGTGCCTCCCAGCCACGGCAGGGAGCCTACGAGCAGTACTTC
CASQPRQGAYEQYF
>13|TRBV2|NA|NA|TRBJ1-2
TGTGCCAGCAAACAGGGCGTATTCTATGGCTACACCTTC
CASKQGVFYGYTF
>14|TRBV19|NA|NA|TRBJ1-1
TGTGCCAGTAGATCGGGAACGGGGGCGGATGAAGCTTTCTTT
CASRSGTGADEAFF
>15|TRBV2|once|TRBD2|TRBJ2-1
TGTGCCAGCAGAGCCGGGGGGTCCTCCTACAATGAGCAGTTCTTC
CASRAGGSSYNEQFF
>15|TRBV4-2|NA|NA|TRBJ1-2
TGTGCCAGCAGCCAAGGGTGGACCGAGTTGGGTGGCTACACCTTC
CASSQGWTELGGYTF
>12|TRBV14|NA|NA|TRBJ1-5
TGTGCCAGCAGCCAGGGTGGACAGCCCCAGCATTTT
CASSQGGQPQHF